This T cell receptor (beta chain) was sequenced in a study of blood T cells in healthy people across ages. Findings and caveats of the study: Unsorted PBMC input precluded a conclusive naive versus antigen-experienced comparison.

Notes on this clonotype: Its antigen is unknown.

With a J-beta primer mix and a sample-barcoded 5' primer, a second PCR ran roughly 6 to 11 cycles. MiXCR was run by TCRdb on the 5' RACE reads, yielding one entry per CDR3 protein. The data hold about 830,000 distinct CDR3 sequences, with 55% to 65% observed a single time. Germline assignment: CDR1 SSHAT and CDR2 FNYEAQ (reference sequence). The CDR3 runs 16 residues. Deletions cut 5 bases from V and 0 bases from J, with 14 bases between. The chain uses TRBV7-7 and TRBJ1-5; D remains unclear. This TCR was sampled from a man aged 30 to 39 in good health. Sequenced sample: blood. CDR3 sequence: CASSPELEYSNQPQHF. The CDR3 DNA is TGTGCCAGCAGCCCCGAGTTGGAGTATAGCAATCAGCCCCAGCATTTT.